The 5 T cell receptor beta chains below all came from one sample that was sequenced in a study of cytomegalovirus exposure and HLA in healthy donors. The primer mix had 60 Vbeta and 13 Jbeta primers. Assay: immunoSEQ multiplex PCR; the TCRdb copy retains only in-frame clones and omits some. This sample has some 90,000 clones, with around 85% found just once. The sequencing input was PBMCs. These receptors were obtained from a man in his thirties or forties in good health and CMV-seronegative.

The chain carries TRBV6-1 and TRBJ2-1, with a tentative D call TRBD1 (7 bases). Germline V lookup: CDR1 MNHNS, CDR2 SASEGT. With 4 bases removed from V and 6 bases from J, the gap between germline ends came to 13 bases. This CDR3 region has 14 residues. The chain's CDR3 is CASSAFQGGNEQFF. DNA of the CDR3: TGTGCCAGCAGTGCGTTTCAGGGGGGCAATGAGCAGTTCTTC.

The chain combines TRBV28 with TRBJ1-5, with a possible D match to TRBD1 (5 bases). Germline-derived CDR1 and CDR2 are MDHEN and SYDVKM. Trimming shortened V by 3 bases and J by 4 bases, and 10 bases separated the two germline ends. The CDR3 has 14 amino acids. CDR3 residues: CASSFSTANQPQHF. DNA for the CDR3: TGTGCCAGCAGTTTCTCGACAGCTAATCAGCCCCAGCATTTT.

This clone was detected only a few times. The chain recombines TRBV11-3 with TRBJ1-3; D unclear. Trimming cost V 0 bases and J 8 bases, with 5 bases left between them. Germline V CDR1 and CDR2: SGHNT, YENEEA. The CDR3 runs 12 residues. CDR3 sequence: CASSLDTDTIYF. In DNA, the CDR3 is TGTGCCAGCAGCTTAGATACGGACACCATATATTTT. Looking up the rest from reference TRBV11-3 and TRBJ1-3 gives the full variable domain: EAGVVQSPRYKIIEKKQPVAFWCNPISGHNTLYWYLQNLGQGPELLIRYENEEAVDDSQLPKDRFSAERLKGVDSTLKIQPAELGDSAVYLCASSLDTDTIYFGEGSWLTVV.

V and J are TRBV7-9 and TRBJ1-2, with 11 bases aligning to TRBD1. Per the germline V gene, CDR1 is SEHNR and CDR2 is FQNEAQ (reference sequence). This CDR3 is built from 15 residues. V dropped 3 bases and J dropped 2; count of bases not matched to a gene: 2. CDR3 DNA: TGTGCCAGCAGCTTCGGGACAGGGGGGAACTATGGCTACACCTTC. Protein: CASSFGTGGNYGYTF.

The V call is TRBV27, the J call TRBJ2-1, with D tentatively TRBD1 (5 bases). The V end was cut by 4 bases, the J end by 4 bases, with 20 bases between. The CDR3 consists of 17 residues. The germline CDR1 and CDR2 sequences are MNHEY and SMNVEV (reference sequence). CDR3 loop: CASSSTRQSRLYNEQFF. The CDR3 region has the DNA TGTGCCAGCAGTTCCACCAGACAGTCCAGATTATACAATGAGCAGTTCTTC.